This T cell receptor (beta chain) emerged from a study of identical twins. MiXCR was run by TCRdb on the 5' RACE reads, yielding one entry per CDR3 protein. Among 1.5 million or so distinct CDR3 sequences listed, about 30% were seen once. With no exceptions, donors were healthy Caucasians. V was pared by 9 bases and J by 8 bases, with 16 bases between. The CDR3 contains 12 residues. CDR1 is LNHDA, CDR2 SQIVND, per germline (reference sequence). Notes on this clonotype: Its antigen is as yet unknown.

Overall study findings and caveats: Excess twin sharing in beta out-of-frame sequences was weaker. Excess low generation probability was seen in twin-shared out-of-frame alpha sequences.

This sequence was found in a newborn girl in good health. The sample comprised cord blood. V and J are TRBV19 and TRBJ1-2; D is perhaps TRBD1 (5 bases). DNA of the CDR3: TGTGCCAGCCGCATTCCGAGGGGCGGCTACACCTTC. This gives the protein CASRIPRGGYTF.